This T cell receptor beta chain was retrieved from a study of blood T cells in healthy people across ages. General observations from the study: Estimates drawn from one million T cells were deemed to understate diversity.

Caucasian, healthy and from Russia, the donors were aged between 6 and 90. CDR1 and CDR2 from the germline V gene are DFQATT and SNEGSKA (reference sequence). The CDR3 consists of 14 residues. Primers used in a second PCR of about 6 to 11 cycles were a sample-barcoded 5' primer and a J-beta primer mix. A single record per CDR3 protein comes from TCRdb applying MiXCR to the 5' RACE reads. The data hold hundreds of thousands of distinct CDR3 sequences, with 43% observed a single time. Concerning this clonotype: Antigen specificity is unknown. One end of the junction fails to match germline, which may point to a read error.

The sequence was obtained from a woman in her sixties in good health. The chain carries TRBV20-1 and TRBJ1-6, with TRBD1 identical over 7 bases. Sequenced sample: blood. DNA of the CDR3: TGCGGTGCTAGAGGGGGCCCGCTAAATTCACCCCTCCACTTT. Its protein product is CGARGGPLNSPLHF.